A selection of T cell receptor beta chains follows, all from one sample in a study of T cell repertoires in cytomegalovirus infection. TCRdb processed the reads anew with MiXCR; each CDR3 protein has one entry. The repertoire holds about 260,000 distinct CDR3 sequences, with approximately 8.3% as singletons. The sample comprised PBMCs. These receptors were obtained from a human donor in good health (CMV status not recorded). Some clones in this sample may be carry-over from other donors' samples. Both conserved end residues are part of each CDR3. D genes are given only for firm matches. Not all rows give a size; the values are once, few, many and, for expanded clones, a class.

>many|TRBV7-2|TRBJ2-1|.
CASSLWPSYNEQFF
TGTGCCAGCAGCTTATGGCCCTCCTACAATGAGCAGTTCTTC
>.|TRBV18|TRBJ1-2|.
CASSPLRGEGYTF
TGTGCCAGCTCACCCCTCCGGGGGGAGGGCTACACCTTC
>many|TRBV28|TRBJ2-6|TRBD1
CASSSPGTAAGANVLTF
TGTGCCAGCAGTTCCCCCGGGACAGCCGCTGGGGCCAACGTCCTGACTTTC
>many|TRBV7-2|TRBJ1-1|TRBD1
CASSPESTGKGAFF
TGTGCCAGCAGCCCTGAATCGACAGGGAAAGGAGCTTTCTTT
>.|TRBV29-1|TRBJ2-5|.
CSVLGRQETQYF
TGCAGCGTTCTTGGCAGACAAGAGACCCAGTACTTC
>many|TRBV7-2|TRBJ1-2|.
CASSSSGGGRGYGYTF
TGTGCCAGCAGCTCCAGTGGGGGCGGGCGGGGCTATGGCTACACCTTC
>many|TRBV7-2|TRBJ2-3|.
CASSLGEQYTQYF
TGTGCCAGCAGCTTAGGAGAACAGTATACGCAGTATTTT
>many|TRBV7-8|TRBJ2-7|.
CASSLGPALTSYEQYF
TGTGCCAGCAGCTTAGGGCCAGCCCTAACTTCCTACGAGCAGTACTTC
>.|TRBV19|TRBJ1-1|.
CASFYVGGRGYTEAFF
TGTGCCAGTTTTTATGTCGGGGGGCGGGGGTACACTGAAGCTTTCTTT
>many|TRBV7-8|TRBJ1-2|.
CASSLGNWRGYTF
TGTGCCAGCAGCTTGGGGAATTGGCGTGGCTACACCTTC
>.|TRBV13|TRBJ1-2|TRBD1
CASSLGGDRGLGGYGYTF
TGTGCCAGCAGCTTAGGCGGGGACAGGGGTCTCGGTGGCTATGGCTACACCTTC
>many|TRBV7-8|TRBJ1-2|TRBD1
CASSLRTGPGYTF
TGTGCCAGCAGCCTGAGGACAGGGCCTGGCTACACCTTC
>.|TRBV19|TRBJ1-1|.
CASSPNLNTEAFF
TGTGCCAGTAGTCCCAATCTAAACACTGAAGCTTTCTTT
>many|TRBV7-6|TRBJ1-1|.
CASSIVSGDTEAFF
TGTGCCAGCAGCATCGTTTCGGGGGACACTGAAGCTTTCTTT
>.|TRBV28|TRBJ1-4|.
CAGRDSTNEKLFF
TGTGCCGGCAGGGATTCAACTAATGAAAAACTGTTTTTT
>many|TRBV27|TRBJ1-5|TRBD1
CASSPDRVGGTSNQPQHF
TGTGCCAGCAGTCCGGACAGGGTTGGTGGGACCAGCAATCAGCCCCAGCATTTT
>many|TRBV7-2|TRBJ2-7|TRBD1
CASSLTGGTESEQYF
TGTGCCAGCAGCTTAACAGGGGGCACGGAGTCCGAGCAGTACTTC
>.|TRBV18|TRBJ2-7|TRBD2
CASSRTSEAYEQYF
TGTGCCAGCTCTCGCACTAGCGAAGCCTACGAGCAGTACTTC
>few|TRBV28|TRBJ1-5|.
CASSPRGGFGQPQHF
TGTGCCAGCAGTCCCCGTGGAGGGTTCGGTCAGCCCCAGCATTTT
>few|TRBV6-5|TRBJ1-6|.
CASSRRFSYNSPLHF
TGTGCCAGCAGTCGCCGTTTTTCCTATAATTCACCCCTCCACTTT
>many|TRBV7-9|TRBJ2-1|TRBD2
CASSPKTSGATNEQFF
TGTGCCAGCAGCCCGAAGACTAGCGGGGCGACGAATGAGCAGTTCTTC
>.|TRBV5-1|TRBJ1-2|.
CASSLENPNYGYTF
TGCGCCAGCAGCTTGGAGAATCCTAACTATGGCTACACCTTC
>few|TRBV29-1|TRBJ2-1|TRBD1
CSAGTGANNEQFF
TGCAGCGCCGGGACAGGGGCGAATAATGAGCAGTTCTTC
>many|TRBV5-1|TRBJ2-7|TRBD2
CASSLSGKPPDEQYF
TGCGCCAGCAGTTTAAGCGGGAAACCCCCTGACGAGCAGTACTTC
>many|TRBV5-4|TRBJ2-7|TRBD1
CASSLEQGAVEQYF
TGTGCCAGCAGCTTGGAGCAGGGGGCTGTAGAACAGTACTTC
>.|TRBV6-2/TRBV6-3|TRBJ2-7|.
CASRDTVPPYEQYF
TGTGCCAGCCGCGATACTGTGCCGCCCTACGAGCAGTACTTC
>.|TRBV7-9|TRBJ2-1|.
CASSLETGEQFF
TGTGCCAGCAGCTTGGAGACAGGAGAGCAGTTCTTC
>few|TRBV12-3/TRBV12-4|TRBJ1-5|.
CASSLDGYRNQPQHF
TGTGCCAGCAGTTTAGACGGGTATCGCAATCAGCCCCAGCATTTT
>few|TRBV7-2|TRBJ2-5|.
CASSFRRSGETQYF
TGTGCCAGCAGCTTCAGGAGGTCTGGAGAGACCCAGTACTTC
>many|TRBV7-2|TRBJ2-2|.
CASSSFTSTGELFF
TGTGCCAGCAGCTCTTTTACTAGCACCGGGGAGCTGTTTTTT
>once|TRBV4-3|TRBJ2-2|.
CASSQIGVNGELFF
TGCGCCAGCAGCCAGATAGGGGTGAACGGGGAGCTGTTTTTT
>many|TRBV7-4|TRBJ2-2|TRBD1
CASSLGTGGSDTGELFF
TGTGCCAGCAGCTTAGGGACAGGAGGTTCGGACACCGGGGAGCTGTTTTTT
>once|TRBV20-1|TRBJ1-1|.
CSARDPRRLNTEAFF
TGCAGTGCTAGAGACCCCAGACGGCTGAACACTGAAGCTTTCTTT
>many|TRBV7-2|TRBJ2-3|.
CASSLEGGTGGGSQYF
TGTGCCAGCAGCTTAGAGGGGGGGACCGGGGGTGGTTCGCAGTATTTT
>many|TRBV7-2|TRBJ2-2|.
CASTTTGELFF
TGTGCCAGCACCACCACCGGGGAGCTGTTTTTT
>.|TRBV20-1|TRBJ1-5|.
CSARGAMNQPQHF
TGCAGTGCTAGAGGGGCAATGAACCAGCCCCAGCATTTT
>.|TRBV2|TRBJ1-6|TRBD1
CASKRQGGNDNSPLHF
TGTGCCAGCAAAAGACAGGGGGGCAACGATAATTCACCCCTCCACTTT
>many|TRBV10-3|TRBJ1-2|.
CAISEDSSNYGYTF
TGTGCCATCAGTGAGGACAGCAGTAACTATGGCTACACCTTC
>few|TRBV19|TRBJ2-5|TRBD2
CARNIGGGLEETQYF
TGTGCCAGAAACATTGGCGGGGGGCTGGAAGAGACCCAGTACTTC
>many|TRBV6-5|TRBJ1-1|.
CASRPYGGARTEAFF
TGTGCCAGCAGACCATACGGCGGGGCGCGCACTGAAGCTTTCTTT
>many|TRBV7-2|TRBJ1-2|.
CASSYGGQRGYTF
TGTGCCAGCAGTTACGGTGGTCAGCGGGGCTACACCTTC
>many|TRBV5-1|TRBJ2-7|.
CASSGIQGHQQYF
TGCGCCAGCAGCGGAATACAGGGCCACCAGCAGTACTTC
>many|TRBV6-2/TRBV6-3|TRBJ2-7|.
CASSPLDGLYEQYF
TGTGCCAGCAGTCCCCTCGACGGATTATACGAGCAGTACTTC
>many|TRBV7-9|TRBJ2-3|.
CASSLLGVRSTDTQYF
TGTGCCAGCAGCTTATTGGGTGTTCGCAGCACAGATACGCAGTATTTT
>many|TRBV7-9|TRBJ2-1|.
CASSSRDVLYNEQFF
TGTGCCAGCAGTTCCCGGGATGTCTTATACAATGAGCAGTTCTTC
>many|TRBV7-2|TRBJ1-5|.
CASSLVLGPQHF
TGTGCCAGCAGCTTAGTGTTGGGGCCCCAGCATTTT
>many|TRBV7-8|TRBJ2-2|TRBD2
CASSFPTSGGVNTGELFF
TGTGCCAGCAGCTTTCCGACTAGCGGGGGGGTGAACACCGGGGAGCTGTTTTTT
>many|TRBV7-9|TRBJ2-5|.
CASTPGVYQETQYF
TGTGCCAGCACTCCAGGGGTGTACCAAGAGACCCAGTACTTC
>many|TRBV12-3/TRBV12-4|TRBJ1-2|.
CASSLSGAGSGYTF
TGTGCCAGCAGTTTATCGGGGGCTGGTAGCGGCTACACCTTC
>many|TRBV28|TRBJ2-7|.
CASSWDKGLASYEQYF
TGTGCCAGCAGTTGGGACAAGGGCCTAGCATCCTACGAGCAGTACTTC
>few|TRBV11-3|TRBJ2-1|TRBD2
CASSALAGDEQFF
TGTGCCAGCAGCGCACTAGCGGGTGATGAGCAGTTCTTC
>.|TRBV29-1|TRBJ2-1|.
CSVGGNEQFF
TGCAGCGTTGGCGGGAATGAGCAGTTCTTC
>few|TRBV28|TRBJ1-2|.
CASSPGGAGRNYGYTF
TGTGCCAGCAGCCCGGGAGGAGCAGGTCGAAACTATGGCTACACCTTC
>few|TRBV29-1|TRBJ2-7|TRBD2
CSVSGNEQYF
TGCAGCGTTAGCGGGAACGAGCAGTACTTC
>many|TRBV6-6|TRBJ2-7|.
CASRHVADSYEQYF
TGTGCCAGCAGACACGTGGCTGACTCCTACGAGCAGTACTTC
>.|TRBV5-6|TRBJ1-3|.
CASTIFGSNTIYF
TGTGCCAGCACCATCTTTGGGAGCAACACCATATATTTT
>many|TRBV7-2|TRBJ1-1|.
CASSLVPGNTEAFF
TGTGCCAGCAGCTTAGTCCCAGGGAACACTGAAGCTTTCTTT
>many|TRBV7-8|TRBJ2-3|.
CASSPNRQVRTDTQYF
TGTGCCAGCAGCCCGAACAGACAGGTGCGCACAGATACGCAGTATTTT
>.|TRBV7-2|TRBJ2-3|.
CASSLGSGPSTDTQYF
TGTGCCAGCAGCTTAGGGAGCGGGCCTAGCACAGATACGCAGTATTTT